The present TCR beta chain was sequenced within a study of cytomegalovirus exposure and HLA in healthy donors. Study conclusions and caveats: In an earlier analysis, productive rearrangement rates for most beta V segments clustered near 87% or 30%. Donors belonging to an Asian-associated ancestry cluster reportedly showed fewer N-insertions in productive TCRs than the approximately 680-donor mean, according to what a later analysis found. A link between a missense DCLRE1C variant and TCR beta V- and J-gene trimming emerged from a later analysis.

PCR was performed using 60 Vbeta and 13 Jbeta primers. Profiled with immunoSEQ multiplex PCR; TCRdb holds only in-frame clones, not every one. Altogether 200,000 or so clones are present, 78% being singletons, with the ten largest covering 5% to 6%. Turning to this clone: Its matching antigen is unknown.

Material: PBMCs. This sequence was found in a woman in her thirties in good health and CMV-seropositive.

CDR3 residues: CASSLSSPYSNQPQHF. Here the CDR3 DNA reads TGTGCCAGCAGTTTATCGTCTCCCTATAGCAATCAGCCCCAGCATTTT. The chain links TRBV27 to TRBJ1-5, with unresolved D. This CDR3 region has 16 residues. Looked up from germline, CDR1 is MNHEY and CDR2 is SMNVEV (reference sequence). Trimming took off 0 bases at V and 0 bases at J, with 9 bases between the two ends.